This TCR beta chain appears in the sequencing data of a study of control samples from healthy donors and cancer patients. CDR3 length equals 13 residues. V trimming: 5 bases; J trimming: 5 bases; junction bases outside the gene matches: 6. Data came from immunoSEQ multiplex PCR; TCRdb stores just in-frame clones and leaves some out. This sample has over 150,000 clones; over 85% occur once, and the top ten carry 5% to 6.5%. The genes are TRBV12-3 or TRBV12-4 and TRBJ2-7; the match to TRBD1 covers 7 bases. The sequence was collected from a man aged 40-49 years in good health. The sequencing input was blood. CDR3 residues: CASSLLTGNEQYF. The CDR3 coding sequence is TGTGCCAGCAGTCTTCTGACAGGGAACGAGCAGTACTTC.